The 3 T cell receptor beta chains reported below all come from one sample, sequenced in a study of blood T cells in healthy people across ages (dated by TCRdb to between 2015 and 2016). Libraries came from 5' RACE. The instrument was an Illumina HiSeq 2500. A second PCR of roughly 7 to 11 cycles was performed with a sample-barcoded 5' primer and a J-beta primer mix. The raw public reads went through TCRdb reprocessing: fastp at Q25, MiXCR clone calling, in-frame beta chains kept. Each entry is one CDR3 protein sequence, shown with its most common DNA and genes. Present in this sample are 750,000 to 950,000 distinct CDR3 sequences, 53% of which were seen just once. Approximately 40% of the sample rests with the top ten. The sequencing input was blood. All receptors derive from an elderly man in good health.

This chain connects TRBV27 to TRBJ2-7; TRBD1 might be the D (6 bases). CDR3 length: 15 residues. V was shortened by 6 bases and J by 0 bases, with 15 bases between the two germline ends. Germline V gene lookup returns CDR1 MNHEY and CDR2 SMNVEV (reference sequence). The chain's CDR3 is CASRGALGISYEQYF. CDR3 DNA: TGTGCCAGCAGGGGGGCATTAGGGATCTCCTACGAGCAGTACTTC.

In this sample, this clonotype turned up a few times. The rearrangement uses TRBV12-3 or TRBV12-4 and TRBJ2-3, with D possibly called TRBD1 or TRBD2 (5 bases each). Trimming took off 5 bases at V and 1 base at J, with 10 bases between the two ends. The CDR3 runs 14 residues. CDR3 sequence reads: CASSGRGGTDTQYF. Here the CDR3 DNA reads TGTGCCAGCAGTGGAAGGGGAGGCACAGATACGCAGTATTTT.

J is TRBJ2-5 and V is TRBV11-2; D remains unclear. With 1 base removed from V and 5 bases from J, the gap between germline ends came to 5 bases. This CDR3 is built from 12 residues. From germline, CDR1 is SGHAT and CDR2 FQNNGV. The CDR3: CASSLASETQYF. The DNA for the CDR3 is TGTGCCAGCAGCTTAGCATCCGAGACCCAGTACTTC.